Included here is one T cell receptor beta chain sequence, with context. The target of this receptor is not known. Base qualities are not provided; no much larger clone lies one nucleotide away. The sample belongs to a study of blood T cell repertoires in COVID-19 (dated by TCRdb to 2020 to 2022). For the study in its entirety: Collaborator samples came from the United States, Italy and Spain and covered acute and convalescent phases of COVID-19. The prospective study material was composed of cDNA or gDNA derived from T cells, B-cell-depleted T cells, or PBMCs. Subjects who had been exposed to COVID-19, were actively infected with it, or had recovered from it provided the deeply sampled blood TCRbeta repertoires that made up the dataset. The repertoires were released in a freely available public database meant as a resource for research on the immune response to SARS-CoV-2. The samples were drawn from the first 160 participants of the ongoing ImmuneRACE study and from 1,254 subjects provided by 6 global collaborators. Sample metadata almost always included a de-identified subject ID, COVID-19 status, age in years and sex. Where available, HLA class I and class II types were taken from metadata supplied by the sample provider and were not determined by assay-based typing.

Spanning cysteine to phenylalanine, the CDR3 consists of 15 amino acids. Of all the DNA, just the CDR3 is kept, 45 bases in frame from base 1. As encoded in the germline V gene, CDR1 is SNHLY while CDR2 is FYNNEI. V and J are trimmed by 5 bases and 4 bases, and the gene matches miss 6 bases of the junction. In Seattle, one collaborating source enrolled patients while the infection was active and tracked those patients longitudinally over the course of disease. Whole blood was collected in K2EDTA tubes by collaborating institutions according to the institutions' own protocols. For TCRbeta analysis, collaborators shipped samples as frozen whole blood, isolated PBMCs, or DNA extracted from either of those sample types. TCRbeta CDR3 regions were amplified from genomic DNA using the immunoSEQ Assay, a bias-controlled multiplex PCR. The source study handled its data this way. Nucleated cell counts per sample were estimated from amplification of reference gene primers within the assay. Sequence reads were collapsed and filtered to measure the absolute abundance of every unique TCRbeta CDR3 rearrangement. For each sample, productive Simpson clonality was calculated by taking the square root of Simpson's diversity index across productive rearrangements. TCRdb obtained this table from immuneACCESS and retained in-frame rearrangements with V and J assigned. These tables miss some clones; where compared with another copy, unresolved V genes account for less than half of the shortfall, and the remainder is unexplained. That table supplies the V and J calls and clone size; D and trimming were determined from the DNA. The sample table holds more than 300,000 clones, of which around 87% were seen once. The top ten clones comprise 10% of the sample.

What the authors observed across the whole study: How much clinical and demographic metadata was included differed by source and by participant, and the metadata was provided uncurated.

This receptor was obtained from a woman aged 25 to 39 with COVID-19, enrolled during active disease. The V and J genes are TRBV2 and TRBJ2-7, and TRBD1 matches 12 of the central bases. Sequencing was performed on peripheral blood. DNA sequence: TGTGCCAGCAGTAGGGACAGGGGGCGAACGTACGAGCAGTACTTC. This codes for CASSRDRGRTYEQYF.